This TCR beta chain originates from a study of OX40 agonist ivuxolimab in advanced cancers. Findings and caveats of the study: Certain nonresponders additionally had low normalized T-cell clonal expansion. The expanded peripheral T cells' antigen specificity was not determined.

Clones were sequenced by immunoSEQ multiplex PCR, and TCRdb holds only the in-frame ones, with some missing. The sample holds 40,000 or so clones, more than 75% seen once. Of note for this clone: The antigen remains undetermined.

CDR1 and CDR2 from the germline V gene are SGHRS and YFSETQ. The CDR3 is 15 amino acids. Trimming stripped 4 bases from V and 1 base from J, with 15 bases between. Here the sequenced sample was CD4+ or CD8+ T cells sorted from blood, taken in a trial of the OX40 agonist ivuxolimab. The receptor's source is an adult with an advanced solid tumor such as melanoma, head and neck, liver or kidney cancer. This chain connects TRBV5-1 to TRBJ2-7; possibly TRBD2 for D (6 bases). CDR3 loop: CASSTHPGTSYEQYF. The CDR3 nucleotides read TGCGCCAGCAGCACCCACCCTGGGACTTCCTACGAGCAGTACTTC.